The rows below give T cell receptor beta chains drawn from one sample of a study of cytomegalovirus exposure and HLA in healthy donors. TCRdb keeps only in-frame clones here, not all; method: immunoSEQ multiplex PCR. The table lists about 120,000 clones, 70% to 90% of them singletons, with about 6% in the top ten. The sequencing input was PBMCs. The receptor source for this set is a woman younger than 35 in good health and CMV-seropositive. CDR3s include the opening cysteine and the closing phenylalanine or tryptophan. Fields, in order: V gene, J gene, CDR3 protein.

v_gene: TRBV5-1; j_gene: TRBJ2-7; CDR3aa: CASSLSTGPYEQYF
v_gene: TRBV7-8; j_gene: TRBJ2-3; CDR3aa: CASSPPTRGLGDTQYF
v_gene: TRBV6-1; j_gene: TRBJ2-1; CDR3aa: CASRTSGSHEQFF
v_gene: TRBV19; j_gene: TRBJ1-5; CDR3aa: CASSPPGSYSNQPQHF
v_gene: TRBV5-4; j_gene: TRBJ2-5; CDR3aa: CASSLQETQYF
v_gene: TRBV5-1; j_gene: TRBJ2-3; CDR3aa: CASSLPQGARSDTQYF
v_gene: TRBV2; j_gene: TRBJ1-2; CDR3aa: CASRGDRAEGYTF
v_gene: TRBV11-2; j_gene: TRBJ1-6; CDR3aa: CASSLNPGDSNSPLHF
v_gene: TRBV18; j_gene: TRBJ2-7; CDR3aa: CASSPRQGAYEQYF
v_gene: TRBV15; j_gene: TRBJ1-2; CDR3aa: CATSSRGGKVYGYTF
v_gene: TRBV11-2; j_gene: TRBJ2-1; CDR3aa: CASSISREYNEQFF
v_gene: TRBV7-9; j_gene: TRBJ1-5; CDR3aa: CASSAQGSHQPQHF
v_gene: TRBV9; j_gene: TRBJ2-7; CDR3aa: CASSPGLAAYEQYF
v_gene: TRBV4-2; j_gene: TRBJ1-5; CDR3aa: CASSHIGQDQPQHF
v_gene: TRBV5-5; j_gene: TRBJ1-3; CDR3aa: CASSLGSSGNTIYF
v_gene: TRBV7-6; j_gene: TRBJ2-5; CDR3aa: CASVQGLGETQYF
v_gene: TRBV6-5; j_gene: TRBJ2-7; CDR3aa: CASSYTARYEQYF
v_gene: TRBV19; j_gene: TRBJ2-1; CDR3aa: CATGTSGSSYNEQFF
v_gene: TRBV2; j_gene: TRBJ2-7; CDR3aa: CASSELGGLSYEQYF
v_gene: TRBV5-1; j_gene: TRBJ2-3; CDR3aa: CASSFGIGHTDTQYF
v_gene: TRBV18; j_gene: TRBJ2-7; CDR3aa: CASSPNTGTYEQYF
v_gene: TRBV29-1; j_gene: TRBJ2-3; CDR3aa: CSVAIGGLPTDTQYF
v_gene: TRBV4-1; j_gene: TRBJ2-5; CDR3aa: CASSQVGRAGETQYF
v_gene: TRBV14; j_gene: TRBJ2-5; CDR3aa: CASSQDGARRQETQYF
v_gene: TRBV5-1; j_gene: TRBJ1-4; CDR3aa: CASSFGLRGPTNEKLFF
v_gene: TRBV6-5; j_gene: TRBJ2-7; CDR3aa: CASSYSVRGDYEQYF
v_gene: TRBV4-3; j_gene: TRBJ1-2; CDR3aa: CASSPRRGWVYGYTF
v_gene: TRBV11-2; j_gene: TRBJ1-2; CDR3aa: CASSQRQTEERDGYTF
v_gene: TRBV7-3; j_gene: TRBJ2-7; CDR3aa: CASSPAGRGGEQYF
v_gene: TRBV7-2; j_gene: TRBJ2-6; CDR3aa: CASSLGTAVANVLTF